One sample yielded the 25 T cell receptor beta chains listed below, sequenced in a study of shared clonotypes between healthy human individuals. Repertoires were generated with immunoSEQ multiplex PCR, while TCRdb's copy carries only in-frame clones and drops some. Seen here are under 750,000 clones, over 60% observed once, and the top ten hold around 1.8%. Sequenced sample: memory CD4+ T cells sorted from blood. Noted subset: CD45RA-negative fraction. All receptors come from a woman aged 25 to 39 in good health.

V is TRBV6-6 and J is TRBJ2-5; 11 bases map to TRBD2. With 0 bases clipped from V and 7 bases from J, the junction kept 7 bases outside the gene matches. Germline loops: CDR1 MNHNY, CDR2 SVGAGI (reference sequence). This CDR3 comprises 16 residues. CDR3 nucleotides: TGTGCCAGCAGTTACTCGGGTAGCGGGAGGGCCGGGACCCAGTACTTC. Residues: CASSYSGSGRAGTQYF.

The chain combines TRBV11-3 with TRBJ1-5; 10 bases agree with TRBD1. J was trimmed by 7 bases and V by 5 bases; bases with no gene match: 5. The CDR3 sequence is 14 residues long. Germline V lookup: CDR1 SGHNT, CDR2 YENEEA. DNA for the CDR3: TGTGCCAGCAGCCCCGGGACAGGGGACCAGCCCCAGCATTTT. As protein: CASSPGTGDQPQHF. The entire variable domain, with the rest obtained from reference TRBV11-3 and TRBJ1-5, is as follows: EAGVVQSPRYKIIEKKQPVAFWCNPISGHNTLYWYLQNLGQGPELLIRYENEEAVDDSQLPKDRFSAERLKGVDSTLKIQPAELGDSAVYLCASSPGTGDQPQHFGDGTRLSIL.

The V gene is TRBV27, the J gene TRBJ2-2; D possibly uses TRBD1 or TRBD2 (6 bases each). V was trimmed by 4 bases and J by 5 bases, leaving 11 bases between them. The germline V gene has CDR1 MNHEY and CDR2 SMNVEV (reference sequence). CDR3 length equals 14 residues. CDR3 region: CASSSQGRTGELFF. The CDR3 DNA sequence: TGTGCCAGCAGTTCCCAGGGGAGGACCGGGGAGCTGTTTTTT.

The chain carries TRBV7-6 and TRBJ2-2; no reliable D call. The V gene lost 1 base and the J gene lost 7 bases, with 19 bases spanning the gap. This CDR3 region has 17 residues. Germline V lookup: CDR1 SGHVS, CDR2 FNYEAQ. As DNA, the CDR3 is TGTGCCAGCAGCTTAGAGGCCCGTGGCAATGCCCACGGGGAGCTGTTTTTT. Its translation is CASSLEARGNAHGELFF. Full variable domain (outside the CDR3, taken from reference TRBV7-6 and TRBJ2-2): GAGVSQSPRYKVTKRGQDVALRCDPISGHVSLYWYRQALGQGPEFLTYFNYEAQQDKSGLPNDRFSAERPEGSISTLTIQRTEQRDSAMYRCASSLEARGNAHGELFFGEGSRLTVL.

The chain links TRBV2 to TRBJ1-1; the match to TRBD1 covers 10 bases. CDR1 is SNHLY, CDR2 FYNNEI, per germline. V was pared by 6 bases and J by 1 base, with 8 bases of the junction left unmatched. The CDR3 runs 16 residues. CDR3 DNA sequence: TGTGCCAGCAGAAGGACAGGGGGAGGGTGGAACACTGAAGCTTTCTTT. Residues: CASRRTGGGWNTEAFF.

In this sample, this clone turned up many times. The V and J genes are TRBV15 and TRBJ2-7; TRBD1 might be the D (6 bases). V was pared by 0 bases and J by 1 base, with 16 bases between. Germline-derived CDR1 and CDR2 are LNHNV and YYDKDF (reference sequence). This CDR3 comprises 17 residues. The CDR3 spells CATSRDLAGDPSYEQYF. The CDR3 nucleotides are TGTGCCACCAGCAGAGATTTGGCAGGGGACCCATCCTACGAGCAGTACTTC.

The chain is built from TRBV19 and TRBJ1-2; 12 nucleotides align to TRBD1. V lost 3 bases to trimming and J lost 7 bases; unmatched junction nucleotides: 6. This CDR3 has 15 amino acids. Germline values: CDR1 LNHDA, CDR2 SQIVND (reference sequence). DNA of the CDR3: TGTGCCAGTAGTATCTTCGGGACAGGGGGCCCTGGCTACACCTTC. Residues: CASSIFGTGGPGYTF.

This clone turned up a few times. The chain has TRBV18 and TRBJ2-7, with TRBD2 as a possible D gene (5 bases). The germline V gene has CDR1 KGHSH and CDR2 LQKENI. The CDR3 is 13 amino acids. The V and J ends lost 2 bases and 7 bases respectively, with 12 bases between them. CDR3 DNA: TGTGCCAGCTCACCATTGAGGGCGGAAGAGCAGTACTTC. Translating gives CASSPLRAEEQYF.

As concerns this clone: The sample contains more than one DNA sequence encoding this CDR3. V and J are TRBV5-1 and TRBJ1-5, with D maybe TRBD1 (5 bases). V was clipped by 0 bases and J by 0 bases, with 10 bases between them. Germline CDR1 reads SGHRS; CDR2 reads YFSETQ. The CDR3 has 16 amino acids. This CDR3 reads CASSLVPTDSNQPQHF. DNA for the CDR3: TGCGCCAGCAGCTTGGTACCGACAGATAGCAATCAGCCCCAGCATTTT.

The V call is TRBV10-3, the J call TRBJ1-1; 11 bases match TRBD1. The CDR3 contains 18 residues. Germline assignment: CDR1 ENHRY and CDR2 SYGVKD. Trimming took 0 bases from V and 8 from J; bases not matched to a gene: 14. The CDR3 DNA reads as TGTGCCATCAGTGAGTCGATAAGGGGGACAGGGGGGTTCGGCGAAGCTTTCTTT. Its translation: CAISESIRGTGGFGEAFF.

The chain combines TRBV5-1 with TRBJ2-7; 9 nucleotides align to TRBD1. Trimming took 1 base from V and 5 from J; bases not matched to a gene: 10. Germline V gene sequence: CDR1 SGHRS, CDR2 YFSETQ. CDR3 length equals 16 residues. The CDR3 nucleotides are TGCGCCAGCAGCTTGTATTCGGACAGGGGAATAGACGAGCAGTACTTC. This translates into CASSLYSDRGIDEQYF.

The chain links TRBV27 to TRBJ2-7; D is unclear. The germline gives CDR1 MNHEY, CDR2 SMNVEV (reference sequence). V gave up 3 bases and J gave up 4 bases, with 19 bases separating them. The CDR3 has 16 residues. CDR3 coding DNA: TGTGCCAGCAGTTTGAAGATTAGTACAGCGCCGTACGAGCAGTACTTC. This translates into CASSLKISTAPYEQYF.

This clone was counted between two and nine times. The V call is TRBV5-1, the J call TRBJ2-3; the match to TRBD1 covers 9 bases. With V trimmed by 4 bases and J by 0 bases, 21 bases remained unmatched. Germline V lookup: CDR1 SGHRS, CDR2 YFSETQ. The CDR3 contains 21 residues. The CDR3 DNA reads TGCGCCAGCAGCGGGGGATTTGTCGGACAGGGGTTTTATAGTAGCACAGATACGCAGTATTTT. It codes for CASSGGFVGQGFYSSTDTQYF.

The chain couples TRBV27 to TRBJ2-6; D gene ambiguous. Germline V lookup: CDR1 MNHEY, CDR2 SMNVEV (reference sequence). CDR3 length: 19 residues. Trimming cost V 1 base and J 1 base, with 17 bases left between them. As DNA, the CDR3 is TGTGCCAGCAGTTTATACCTCCCTCGGACGGAGTCTGGGGCCAACGTCCTGACTTTC. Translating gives CASSLYLPRTESGANVLTF.

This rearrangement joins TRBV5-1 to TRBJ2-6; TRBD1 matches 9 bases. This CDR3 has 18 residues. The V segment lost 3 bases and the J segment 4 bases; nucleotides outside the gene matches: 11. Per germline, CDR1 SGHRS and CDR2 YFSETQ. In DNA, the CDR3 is TGCGCCAGCAGCTACTTACAGGGGGCTGGCTTCGGGGCCAACGTCCTGACTTTC. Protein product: CASSYLQGAGFGANVLTF. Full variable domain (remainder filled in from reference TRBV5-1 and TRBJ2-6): KAGVTQTPRYLIKTRGQQVTLSCSPISGHRSVSWYQQTPGQGLQFLFEYFSETQRNKGNFPGRFSGRQFSNSRSEMNVSTLELGDSALYLCASSYLQGAGFGANVLTFGAGSRLTVL.

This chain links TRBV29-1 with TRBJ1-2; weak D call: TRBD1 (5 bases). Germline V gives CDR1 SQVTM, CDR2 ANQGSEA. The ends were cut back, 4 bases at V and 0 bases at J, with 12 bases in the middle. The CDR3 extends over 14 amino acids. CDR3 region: CSVVGGVSNYGYTF. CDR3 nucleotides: TGCAGCGTTGTAGGAGGGGTTTCTAACTATGGCTACACCTTC.

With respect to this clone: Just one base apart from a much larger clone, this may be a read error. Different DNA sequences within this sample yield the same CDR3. Here the CDR3 reads CASSLQGTDTQYF. The CDR3 DNA reads TGTGCCAGCAGCTTGCAGGGGACAGATACGCAGTATTTT. The chain uses TRBV5-5 and TRBJ2-3; weak D call: TRBD1 (6 bases). In germline, CDR1 is SGHKS, CDR2 YYEKEE (reference sequence). V shed 1 base and J shed 3 bases, with 6 bases lying between them. CDR3 length: 13 amino acids. Together with reference TRBV5-5 and TRBJ2-3, the CDR3 gives the full variable domain: DAGVTQSPTHLIKTRGQQVTLRCSPISGHKSVSWYQQVLGQGPQFIFQYYEKEERGRGNFPDRFSARQFPNYSSELNVNALLLGDSALYLCASSLQGTDTQYFGPGTRLTVL.

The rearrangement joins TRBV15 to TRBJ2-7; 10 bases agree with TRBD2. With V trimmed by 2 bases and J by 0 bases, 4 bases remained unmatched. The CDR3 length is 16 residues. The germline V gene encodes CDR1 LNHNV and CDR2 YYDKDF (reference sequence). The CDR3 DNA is TGTGCCACCAGCAGAAGTAGGACTAGCGGCTCCTACGAGCAGTACTTC. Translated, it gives CATSRSRTSGSYEQYF.

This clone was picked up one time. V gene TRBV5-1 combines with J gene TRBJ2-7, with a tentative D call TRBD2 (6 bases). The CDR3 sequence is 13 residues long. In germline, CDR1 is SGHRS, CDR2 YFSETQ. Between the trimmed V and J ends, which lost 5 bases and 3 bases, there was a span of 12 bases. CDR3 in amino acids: CASSYSGGYEQYF. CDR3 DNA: TGCGCCAGCAGTTATAGCGGCGGCTACGAGCAGTACTTC.

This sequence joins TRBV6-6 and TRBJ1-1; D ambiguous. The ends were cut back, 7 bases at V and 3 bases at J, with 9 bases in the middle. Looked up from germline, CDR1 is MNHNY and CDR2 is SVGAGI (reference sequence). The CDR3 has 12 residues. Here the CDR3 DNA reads TGTGCCAGCAACCGACTAGACACTGAAGCTTTCTTT. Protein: CASNRLDTEAFF.

The CDR3 loop is CAWSPGPKKQFF. The CDR3 DNA reads as TGTGCCTGGAGCCCCGGGCCAAAAAAGCAGTTCTTC. The V gene is TRBV30, the J gene TRBJ2-1; D ambiguous. The CDR3 runs 12 residues. Trimming shortened V by 3 bases and J by 11 bases, and 14 bases separated the two germline ends. CDR1 is GTSNPN and CDR2 is SVGIG in the germline V gene (reference sequence).

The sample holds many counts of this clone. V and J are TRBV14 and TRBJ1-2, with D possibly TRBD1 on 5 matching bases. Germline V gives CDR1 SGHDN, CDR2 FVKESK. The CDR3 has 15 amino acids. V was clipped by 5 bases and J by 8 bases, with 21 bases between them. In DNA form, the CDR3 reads TGTGCCAGCAGCACCCAATCCGGGACCCCAGCCGGCTACACCTTC. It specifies CASSTQSGTPAGYTF.

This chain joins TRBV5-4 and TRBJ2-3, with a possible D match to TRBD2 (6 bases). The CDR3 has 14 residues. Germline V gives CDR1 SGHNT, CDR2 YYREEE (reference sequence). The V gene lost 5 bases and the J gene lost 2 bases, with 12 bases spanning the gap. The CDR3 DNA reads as TGTGCCAGCAGTTTCGGGAGTCCCACAGATACGCAGTATTTT. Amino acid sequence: CASSFGSPTDTQYF.

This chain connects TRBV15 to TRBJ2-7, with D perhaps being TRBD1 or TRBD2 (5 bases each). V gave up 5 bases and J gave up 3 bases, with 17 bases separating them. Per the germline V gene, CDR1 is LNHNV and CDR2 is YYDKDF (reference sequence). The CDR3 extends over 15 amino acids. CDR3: CATSPRGDRNYEQYF. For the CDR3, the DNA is TGTGCCACCAGCCCCCGGGGCGACCGGAACTACGAGCAGTACTTC.

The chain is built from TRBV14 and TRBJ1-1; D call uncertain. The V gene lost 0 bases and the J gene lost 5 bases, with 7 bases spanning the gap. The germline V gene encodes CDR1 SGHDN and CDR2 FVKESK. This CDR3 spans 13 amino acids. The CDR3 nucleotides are TGTGCCAGCAGCCAAGAATTGGTAACTGAAGCTTTCTTT. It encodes CASSQELVTEAFF. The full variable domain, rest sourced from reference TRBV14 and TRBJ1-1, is EAGVTQFPSHSVIEKGQTVTLRCDPISGHDNLYWYRRVMGKEIKFLLHFVKESKQDESGMPNNRFLAERTGGTYSTLKVQPAELEDSGVYFCASSQELVTEAFFGQGTRLTVV.